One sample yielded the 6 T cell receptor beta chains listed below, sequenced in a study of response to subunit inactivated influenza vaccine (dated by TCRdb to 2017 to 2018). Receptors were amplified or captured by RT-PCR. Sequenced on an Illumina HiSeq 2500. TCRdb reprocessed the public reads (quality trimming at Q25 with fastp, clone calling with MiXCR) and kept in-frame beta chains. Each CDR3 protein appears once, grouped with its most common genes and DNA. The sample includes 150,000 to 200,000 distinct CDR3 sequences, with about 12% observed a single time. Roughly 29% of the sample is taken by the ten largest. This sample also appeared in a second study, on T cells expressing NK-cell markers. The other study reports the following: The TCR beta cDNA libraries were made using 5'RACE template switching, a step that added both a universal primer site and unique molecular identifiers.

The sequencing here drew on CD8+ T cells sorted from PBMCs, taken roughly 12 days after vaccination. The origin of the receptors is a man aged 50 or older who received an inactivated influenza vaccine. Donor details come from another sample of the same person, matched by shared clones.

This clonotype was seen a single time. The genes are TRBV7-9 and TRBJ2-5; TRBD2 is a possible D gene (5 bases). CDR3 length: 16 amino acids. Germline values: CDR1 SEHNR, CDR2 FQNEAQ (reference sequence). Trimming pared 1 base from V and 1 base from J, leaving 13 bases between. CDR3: CASSLGGRLFQETQYF. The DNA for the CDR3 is TGTGCCAGCAGCTTAGGAGGGAGACTCTTCCAAGAGACCCAGTACTTC.

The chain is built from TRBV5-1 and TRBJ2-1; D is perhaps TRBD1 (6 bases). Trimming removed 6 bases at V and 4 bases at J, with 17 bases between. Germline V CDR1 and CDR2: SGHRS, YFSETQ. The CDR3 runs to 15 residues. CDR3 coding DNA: TGCGCCAGCACCCTGGGACATCCCAATTACAATGAGCAGTTCTTC. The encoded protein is CASTLGHPNYNEQFF. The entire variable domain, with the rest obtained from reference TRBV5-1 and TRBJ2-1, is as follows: KAGVTQTPRYLIKTRGQQVTLSCSPISGHRSVSWYQQTPGQGLQFLFEYFSETQRNKGNFPGRFSGRQFSNSRSEMNVSTLELGDSALYLCASTLGHPNYNEQFFGPGTRLTVL.

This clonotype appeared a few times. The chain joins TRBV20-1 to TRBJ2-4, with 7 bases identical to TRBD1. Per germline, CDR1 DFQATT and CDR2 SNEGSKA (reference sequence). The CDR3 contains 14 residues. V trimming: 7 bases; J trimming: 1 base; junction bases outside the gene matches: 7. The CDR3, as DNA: TGCAGTGTTAATACAGGGGATGCCAAAAACATTCAGTACTTC. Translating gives CSVNTGDAKNIQYF.

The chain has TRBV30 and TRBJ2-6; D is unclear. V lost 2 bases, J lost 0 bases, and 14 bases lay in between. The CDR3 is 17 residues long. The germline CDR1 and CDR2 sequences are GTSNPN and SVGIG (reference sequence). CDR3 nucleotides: TGTGCCTGGAGTTTCCTAGGTTTACCCTCTGGGGCCAACGTCCTGACTTTC. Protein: CAWSFLGLPSGANVLTF.

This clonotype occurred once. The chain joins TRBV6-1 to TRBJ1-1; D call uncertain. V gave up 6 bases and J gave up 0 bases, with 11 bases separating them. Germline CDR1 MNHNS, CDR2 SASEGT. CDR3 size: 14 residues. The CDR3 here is CASSSIAMNTEAFF. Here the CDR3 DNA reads TGTGCCAGCAGCAGCATAGCGATGAACACTGAAGCTTTCTTT.

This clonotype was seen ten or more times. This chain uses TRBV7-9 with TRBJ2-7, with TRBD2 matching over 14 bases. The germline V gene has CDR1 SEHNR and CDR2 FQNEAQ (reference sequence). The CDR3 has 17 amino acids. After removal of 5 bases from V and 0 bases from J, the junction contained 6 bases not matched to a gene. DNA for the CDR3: TGTGCCAGCAGCCCCGGGACTAGCGGGGGCTACTCCTACGAGCAGTACTTC. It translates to CASSPGTSGGYSYEQYF. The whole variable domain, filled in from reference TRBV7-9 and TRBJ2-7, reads DTGVSQNPRHKITKRGQNVTFRCDPISEHNRLYWYRQTLGQGPEFLTYFQNEAQLEKSRLLSDRFSAERPKGSFSTLEIQRTEQGDSAMYLCASSPGTSGGYSYEQYFGPGTRLTVT.